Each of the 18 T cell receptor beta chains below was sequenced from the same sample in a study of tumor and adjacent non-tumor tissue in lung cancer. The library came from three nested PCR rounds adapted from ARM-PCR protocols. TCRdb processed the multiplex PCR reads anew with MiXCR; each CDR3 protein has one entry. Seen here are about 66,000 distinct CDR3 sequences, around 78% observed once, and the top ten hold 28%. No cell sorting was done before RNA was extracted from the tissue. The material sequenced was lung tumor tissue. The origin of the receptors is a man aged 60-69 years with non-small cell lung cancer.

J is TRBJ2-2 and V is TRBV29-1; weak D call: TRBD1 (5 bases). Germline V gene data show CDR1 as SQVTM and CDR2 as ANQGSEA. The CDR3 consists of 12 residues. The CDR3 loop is CSGAMTAGELFF. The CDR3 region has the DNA TGCAGTGGGGCGATGACGGCCGGGGAGCTGTTTTTT.

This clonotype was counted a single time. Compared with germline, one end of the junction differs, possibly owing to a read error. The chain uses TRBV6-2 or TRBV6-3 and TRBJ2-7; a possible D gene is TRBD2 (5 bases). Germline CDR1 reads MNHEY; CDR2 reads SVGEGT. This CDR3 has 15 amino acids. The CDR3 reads CASNYRATSSYEQYF. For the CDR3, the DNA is TGTGCCAGCAATTACCGTGCCACTAGCTCCTACGAGCAGTACTTC.

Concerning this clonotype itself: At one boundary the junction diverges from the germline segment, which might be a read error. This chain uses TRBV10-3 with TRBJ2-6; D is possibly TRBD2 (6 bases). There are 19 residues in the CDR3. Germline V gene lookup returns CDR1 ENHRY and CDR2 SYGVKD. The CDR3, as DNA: TGTGCCATCAGTGAGTCGACTAGTGGGAGTGCGGTTGGGGCCAACGTCCCGACTTTC. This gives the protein CAISESTSGSAVGANVPTF.

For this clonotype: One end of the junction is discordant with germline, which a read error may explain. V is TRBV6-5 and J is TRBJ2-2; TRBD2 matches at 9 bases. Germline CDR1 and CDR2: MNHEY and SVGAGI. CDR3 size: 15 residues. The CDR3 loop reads CTSSGAGGNTWELFF. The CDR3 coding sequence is TGTACCAGCAGTGGAGCGGGGGGTAACACCTGGGAGCTGTTTTTT.

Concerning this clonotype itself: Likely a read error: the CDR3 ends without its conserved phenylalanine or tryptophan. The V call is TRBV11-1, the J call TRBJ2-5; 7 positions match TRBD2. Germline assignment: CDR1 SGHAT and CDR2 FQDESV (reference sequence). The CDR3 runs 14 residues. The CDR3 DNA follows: TGTGCCAGCAGATTAGCGGGCCTAGCGGAGACCCAGTACCTC. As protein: CASRLAGLAETQYL.

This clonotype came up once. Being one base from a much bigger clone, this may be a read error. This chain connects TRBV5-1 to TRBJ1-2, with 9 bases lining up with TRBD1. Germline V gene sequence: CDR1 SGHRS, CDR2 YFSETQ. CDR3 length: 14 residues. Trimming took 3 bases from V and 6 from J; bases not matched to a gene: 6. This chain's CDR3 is CASSSGTGLDGYTF. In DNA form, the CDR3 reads TGCGCCAGCAGCTCTGGGACAGGGTTAGATGGCTACACCTTC.

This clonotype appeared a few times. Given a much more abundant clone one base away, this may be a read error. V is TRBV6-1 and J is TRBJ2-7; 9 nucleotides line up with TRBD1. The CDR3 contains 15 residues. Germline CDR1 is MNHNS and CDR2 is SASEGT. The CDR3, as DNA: TGTGCCAGCAGTGACACCGGGACAGGGTATGGTGAGCATTACTTC. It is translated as CASSDTGTGYGEHYF.

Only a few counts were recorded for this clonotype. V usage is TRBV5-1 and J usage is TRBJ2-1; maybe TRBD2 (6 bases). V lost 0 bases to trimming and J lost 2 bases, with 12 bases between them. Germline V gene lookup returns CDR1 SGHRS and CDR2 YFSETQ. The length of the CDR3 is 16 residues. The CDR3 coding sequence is TGCGCCAGCAGCTTGGGTGGGGACTTCACCTACAATGAGCAGTTCTTC. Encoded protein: CASSLGGDFTYNEQFF.

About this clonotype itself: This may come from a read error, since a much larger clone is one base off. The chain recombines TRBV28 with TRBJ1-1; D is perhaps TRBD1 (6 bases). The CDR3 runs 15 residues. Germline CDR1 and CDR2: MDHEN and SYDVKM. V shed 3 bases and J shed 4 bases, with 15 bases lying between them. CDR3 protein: CASSLSGGGGTEAFF. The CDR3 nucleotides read TGTGCCAGCAGTTTGTCAGGCGGAGGGGGCACTGAAGCTTTCTTT.

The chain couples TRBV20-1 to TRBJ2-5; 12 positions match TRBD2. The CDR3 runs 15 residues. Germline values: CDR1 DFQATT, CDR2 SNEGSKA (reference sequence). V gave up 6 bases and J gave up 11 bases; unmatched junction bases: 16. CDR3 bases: TGCAGTGCAAGGACTAGCGGGAAGGTCCAAGATACTCAGTACTTC. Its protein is CSARTSGKVQDTQYF.

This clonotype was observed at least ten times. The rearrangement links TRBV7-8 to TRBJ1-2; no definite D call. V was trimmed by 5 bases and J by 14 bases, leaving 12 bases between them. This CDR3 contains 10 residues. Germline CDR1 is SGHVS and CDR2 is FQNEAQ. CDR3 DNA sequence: TGTGCCAGCAGCCCTGGGGAGCTTACCTTC. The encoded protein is CASSPGELTF.

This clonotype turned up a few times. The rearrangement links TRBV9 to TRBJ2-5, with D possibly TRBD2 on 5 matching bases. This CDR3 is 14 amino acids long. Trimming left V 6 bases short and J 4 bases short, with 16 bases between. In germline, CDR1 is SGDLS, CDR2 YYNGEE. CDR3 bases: TGTGCCAGCACCCCACCTCTTGCGGGAGAGACCCAGTACTTC. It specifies CASTPPLAGETQYF. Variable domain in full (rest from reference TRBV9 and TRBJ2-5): DSGVTQTPKHLITATGQRVTLRCSPRSGDLSVYWYQQSLDQGLQFLIQYYNGEERAKGNILERFSAQQFPDLHSELNLSSLELGDSALYFCASTPPLAGETQYFGPGTRLLVL.

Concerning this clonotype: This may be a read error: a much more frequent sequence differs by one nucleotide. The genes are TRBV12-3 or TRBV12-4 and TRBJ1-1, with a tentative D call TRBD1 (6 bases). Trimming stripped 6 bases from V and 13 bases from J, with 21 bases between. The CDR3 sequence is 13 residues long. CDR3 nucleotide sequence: TGTGCCAGCAGGGTTAACTTAAGGGGGGGGGTTTTCTTT. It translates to CASRVNLRGGVFF.

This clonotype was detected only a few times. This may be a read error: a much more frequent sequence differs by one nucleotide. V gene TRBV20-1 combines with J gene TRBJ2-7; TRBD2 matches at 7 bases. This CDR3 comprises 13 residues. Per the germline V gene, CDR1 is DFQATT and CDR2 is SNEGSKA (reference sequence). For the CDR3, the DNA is TGCAATGCTAGGCCTAGCGGTTACTACGAGCAGTACTTC. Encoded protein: CNARPSGYYEQYF.

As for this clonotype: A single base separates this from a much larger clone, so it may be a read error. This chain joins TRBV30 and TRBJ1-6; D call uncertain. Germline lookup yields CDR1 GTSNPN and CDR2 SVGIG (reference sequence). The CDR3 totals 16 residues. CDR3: CAWAQKIGISNSPLQF. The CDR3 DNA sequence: TGTGCCTGGGCGCAAAAAATTGGGATTTCTAATTCACCCCTCCAGTTT.

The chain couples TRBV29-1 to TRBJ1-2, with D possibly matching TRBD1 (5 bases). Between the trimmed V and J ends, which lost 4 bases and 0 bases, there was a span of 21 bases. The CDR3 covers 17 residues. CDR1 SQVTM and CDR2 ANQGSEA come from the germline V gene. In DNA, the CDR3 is TGCAGCGTTGGGTTTAACACCAGCACAGGATCTAACTATGGCTACACCTTC. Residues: CSVGFNTSTGSNYGYTF.

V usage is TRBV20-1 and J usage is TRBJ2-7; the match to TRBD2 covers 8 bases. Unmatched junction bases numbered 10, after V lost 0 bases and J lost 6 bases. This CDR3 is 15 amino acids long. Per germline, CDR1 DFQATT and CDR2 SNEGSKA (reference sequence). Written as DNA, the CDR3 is TGCAGTGCTAGAGATAGCGGGATAGTGCCTTTCGAGCAGTACTTC. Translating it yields CSARDSGIVPFEQYF.

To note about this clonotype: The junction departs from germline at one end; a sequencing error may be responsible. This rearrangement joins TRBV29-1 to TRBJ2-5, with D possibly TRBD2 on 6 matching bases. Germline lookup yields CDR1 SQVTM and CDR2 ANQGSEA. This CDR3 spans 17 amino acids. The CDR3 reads CSVDGYVGGATGETQYF. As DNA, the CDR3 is TGTAGCGTTGATGGATACGTAGGAGGGGCGACCGGCGAGACCCAGTACTTC. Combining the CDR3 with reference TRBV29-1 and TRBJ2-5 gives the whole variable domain SAVISQKPSRDICQRGTSLTIQCQVDSQVTMMFWYRQQPGQSLTLIATANQGSEATYESGFVIDKFPISRPNLTFSTLTVSNMSPEDSSIYLCSVDGYVGGATGETQYFGPGTRLLVL.